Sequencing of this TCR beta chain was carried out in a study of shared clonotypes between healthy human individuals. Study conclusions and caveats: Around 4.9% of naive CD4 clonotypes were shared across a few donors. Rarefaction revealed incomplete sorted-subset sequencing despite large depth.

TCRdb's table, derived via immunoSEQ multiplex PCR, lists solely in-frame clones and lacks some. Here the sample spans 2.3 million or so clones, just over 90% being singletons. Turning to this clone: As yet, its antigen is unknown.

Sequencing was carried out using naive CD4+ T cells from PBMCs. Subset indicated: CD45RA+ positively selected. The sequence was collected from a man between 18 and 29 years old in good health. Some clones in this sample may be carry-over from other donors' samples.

CDR3 sequence (DNA): TGTGCCAGCACTATCAGGTTCAATCAGCCCCAGCATTTT. Protein product: CASTIRFNQPQHF. J is TRBJ1-5 and V is TRBV2; no definite D call. This CDR3 spans 13 amino acids. V gave up 7 bases and J gave up 3 bases, with 10 bases separating them. The germline CDR1 and CDR2 sequences are SNHLY and FYNNEI.